Listed below are T cell receptor beta chains from one sample, sequenced in a study of regulatory T cells in long-lasting Graves disease. TCRdb analysed the multiplex PCR reads with MiXCR anew, one entry per CDR3 protein. The sample has 300,000 to 400,000 distinct CDR3 sequences; approximately 16% are singletons. In addition, the sample was reused for a study of T cells in Graves' hyperthyroidism and ophthalmopathy.

Sequencing was performed on peripheral blood mononuclear cells (PBMCs), taken at new diagnosis, from a patient treated with antithyroid drugs. Receptor source: a man aged 40-50 years with Graves disease. Each CDR3 is given with its conserved first and last residue. D genes are given only for firm matches. The listing skips clone size in some rows; elsewhere it reads once, few, many or a size class.

TRBV20-1	many	.	TRBJ2-1	TGCAGTGCAGCGACACCCCGCTACAATGAGCAGTTCTTC	CSAATPRYNEQFF
TRBV7-2	many	TRBD2	TRBJ2-5	TGTGCCAGCAGCCTTGGACTAGCGGGGGGGAAAGGGACCCAGTACTTC	CASSLGLAGGKGTQYF
TRBV20-1	.	.	TRBJ1-5	TGCAGTCATATAAGGGATCAGCCCCAGCATTTT	CSHIRDQPQHF
TRBV25-1	many	.	TRBJ1-4	TGTGCCAGCAATAGCCCAAAAAGGCCCGAACTGGGGGAAAAACTGTTTTTT	CASNSPKRPELGEKLFF
TRBV5-1	many	.	TRBJ2-2	TGCGCCAGCAGCCTGGATCTTACTAACACCGGGGAGCTGTTTTTT	CASSLDLTNTGELFF
TRBV7-8	.	.	TRBJ1-5	TGTGCCAGCAGCCCGTATACCCAGGTCCCTCTAGGCAATCAGCCCCAGCATTTT	CASSPYTQVPLGNQPQHF
TRBV7-2	few	TRBD1	TRBJ1-2	TGTGCCAGCCGAAACAGGGGGGTGGATGGCTACACCTTC	CASRNRGVDGYTF
TRBV19	.	TRBD1	TRBJ2-5	TGTGCCAGTAGTATACGGACAGGGCGAGAGACCCAGTACTTC	CASSIRTGRETQYF
TRBV6-5	few	TRBD1	TRBJ1-4	TGTGCCAGCAGTTACGAGTCTACAGGGGGCGAAAAACTGTTTTTT	CASSYESTGGEKLFF
TRBV28	few	TRBD1	TRBJ1-5	TGTGCCAGCAGTTCTCCTGGACAGGGTTCACAGCCCCAGCATTTT	CASSSPGQGSQPQHF
TRBV20-1	many	.	TRBJ2-7	TGCAGTGCTAGAGATGTTGGCGGGGTTAGTTTGGAGCAGTACTTC	CSARDVGGVSLEQYF
TRBV6-2/TRBV6-3	.	TRBD1	TRBJ2-7	TGTGCCAGCAAAAGAGGACAGGGGGCCTCCTACGAGCAGTACTTC	CASKRGQGASYEQYF
TRBV5-1	many	.	TRBJ2-7	TGCGCCAGCAGCACCCAGGGCGGCTACGAGCAGTACTTC	CASSTQGGYEQYF
TRBV11-1	many	.	TRBJ1-1	TGTGCCAGCAGCTTACAGGGTAACGCGAACACTGAAGCTTTCTTT	CASSLQGNANTEAFF
TRBV6-1	few	.	TRBJ1-4	TGTGCCAGCAGCCACCGGGGTGAAAAACTGTTTTTT	CASSHRGEKLFF
TRBV5-1	many	.	TRBJ2-7	TGCGCCAGCACCCGAGGGGGTAAGGACGAGCAGTACTTC	CASTRGGKDEQYF
TRBV24-1	many	.	TRBJ2-5	TGTGCCACCAGTGATCAACGGACGGAGGTCCAAGAGACCCAGTACTTC	CATSDQRTEVQETQYF
TRBV5-1	many	.	TRBJ2-2	TGCGCCAGCAGCAGAGTTCTAGCTAACACCGGGGAGCTGTTTTTT	CASSRVLANTGELFF
TRBV6-2/TRBV6-3	.	.	TRBJ1-2	TGTGCCAGCAGCCTCGACAGTTACTCTTATGGCTACACCTTC	CASSLDSYSYGYTF
TRBV18	.	TRBD1	TRBJ2-1	TGTGCCAGCGGCCAGGACAGGGACAATGAGCAGTTCTTC	CASGQDRDNEQFF
TRBV10-3	few	.	TRBJ1-1	TGTGCCATCAGTGACAGCCTAGGGTTGAACACTGAAGCTTTCTTT	CAISDSLGLNTEAFF
TRBV29-1	many	TRBD1	TRBJ1-2	TGCAGCGCTGGACAGGCCAACTATGGCTACACCTTC	CSAGQANYGYTF
TRBV19	.	.	TRBJ1-2	TGTGCCTCCAGACAGGCCAATGACCCCTATGGCTACACCTTC	CASRQANDPYGYTF
TRBV11-2	many	.	TRBJ1-1	TGTGCCAGCAGCTTAGTGGGCCTTGAAGCTTTCTTT	CASSLVGLEAFF
TRBV19	few	.	TRBJ2-5	TGTGCCAGTAGTATTTTTGGCGATCTCACGTACCAAGAGACCCAGTACTTC	CASSIFGDLTYQETQYF
TRBV18	many	.	TRBJ2-3	TGTGCCAGCTCACAGGACGTAAATACGCAGTATTTT	CASSQDVNTQYF
TRBV5-1	few	TRBD2	TRBJ2-5	TGCGCCAGCAGCCTGGGACTAGCGGGGGGCTCATTTGGGAAGACCCAGTACTTC	CASSLGLAGGSFGKTQYF
TRBV28	many	TRBD2	TRBJ2-3	TGTGCCAGCAGTTTATTTGGGGGGGGTCGGCAGATCCTCACAGATACGCAGTATTTT	CASSLFGGGRQILTDTQYF
TRBV12-3/TRBV12-4	.	.	TRBJ1-2	TGTGCCAGCAGCCAGGGTAGGGATGGCTACACCTTC	CASSQGRDGYTF
TRBV7-2	few	TRBD1	TRBJ2-1	TGTGCCAGCAGCGACAATGTGGGACAGGGTATGGATGAGCAGTTCTTC	CASSDNVGQGMDEQFF
TRBV24-1	few	TRBD2	TRBJ2-1	TGTGCCACCGCGGGGGGGAGCGGGGGGGCATACAATGAGCAGTTCTTC	CATAGGSGGAYNEQFF
TRBV2	once	.	TRBJ2-5	TGTGCCAGCAGGGCACCCCTTGGAGAGACCCAGTACTTC	CASRAPLGETQYF
TRBV24-1	many	.	TRBJ2-4	TGTGCCACCAGTGATGCAACTTTGGGCCAGCAAAACATTCAGTACTTC	CATSDATLGQQNIQYF
TRBV7-2	many	.	TRBJ2-3	TGTGCCAGCAGCCCGAGGGGGTTATGGATAGGAGGAAGCACAGATACGCAGTATTTT	CASSPRGLWIGGSTDTQYF
TRBV18	many	TRBD2	TRBJ2-3	TGTGCCAGCTCACCAACCTTGAGCGGGGGGTTCTCCACAGATACGCAGTATTTT	CASSPTLSGGFSTDTQYF
TRBV7-9	.	TRBD2	TRBJ2-1	TGTGCCAGCAGCTTCACTAGCGGGGGGGGACAGAATGAGCAGTTCTTC	CASSFTSGGGQNEQFF
TRBV15	.	.	TRBJ1-3	TGTGCCACCAGCAGAGATCCGGGCAGGGGAAACACCATATATTTT	CATSRDPGRGNTIYF
TRBV24-1	few	TRBD1	TRBJ2-1	TGTGCCACCAGTACGGGACAGGGGAGCTATGAGCAGTTCTTC	CATSTGQGSYEQFF
TRBV18	many	.	TRBJ1-5	TGTGCCAGCTCACCACGGACAGACTCCAATCAGCCCCAGCATTTT	CASSPRTDSNQPQHF
TRBV7-3	many	.	TRBJ1-1	TGTGCCAGCAGCCGGAGTTTAGCAGGGAAAGCTTTCTTT	CASSRSLAGKAFF
TRBV5-1	many	TRBD2	TRBJ2-7	TGCGCCAGCAGCTTGGGACTAGCGGGGGTTGTCGAGCAGTACTTC	CASSLGLAGVVEQYF
TRBV28	.	.	TRBJ1-5	TGTGCCAGCAGTTTATCGGACAGAAGGAATCAGCCCCAGCATTTT	CASSLSDRRNQPQHF
TRBV12-3/TRBV12-4	.	.	TRBJ2-7	TGTGCCAGCAGTTCGTTGGAGGGGGTGAGGGAGCAGTACTTC	CASSSLEGVREQYF
TRBV25-1	few	.	TRBJ1-6	TGTGCCAGCAGTGGGGACGGAAAAAATTCACCCCTCCACTTT	CASSGDGKNSPLHF
TRBV18	many	.	TRBJ1-5	TGTGCCAGCTCACCGGACAGTCATCGGGGTCAGCCCCAGCATTTT	CASSPDSHRGQPQHF
TRBV28	.	.	TRBJ1-3	TGTGCCAGCAGTTCCCTAACGCGGGAGAGAGGAAACACCATATATTTT	CASSSLTRERGNTIYF
TRBV19	many	TRBD1	TRBJ1-1	TGTGCCAGTACTACAGGGGGTTCGACGAACACTGAAGCTTTCTTT	CASTTGGSTNTEAFF
TRBV5-1	many	.	TRBJ1-1	TGCGCCAGCAGCTTGTTCGGGATGAACACTGAAGCTTTCTTT	CASSLFGMNTEAFF
TRBV20-1	.	.	TRBJ1-2	TGCAAATCGGGACACTCCCCCCTCTATGGCTACACCTTC	CKSGHSPLYGYTF
TRBV20-1	.	.	TRBJ2-7	TGCAGTGCTAGAGGACCTGGACGAACACTCTACGAGCAGTACTTC	CSARGPGRTLYEQYF
TRBV6-1	.	TRBD2	TRBJ2-5	TGTGCCAGCAGGAGCGGGGGGGCAGAAGAGACCCAGTACTTC	CASRSGGAEETQYF
TRBV2	many	TRBD1	TRBJ1-5	TGTGCCAGCAGTCCCGGCCAGGGACAGATGATTCAGCCCCAGCATTTT	CASSPGQGQMIQPQHF
TRBV27	many	.	TRBJ2-1	TGTGCCAGCAGTCGCCCGGACTCCTACAATGAGCAGTTCTTC	CASSRPDSYNEQFF
TRBV4-1	.	TRBD1	TRBJ1-2	TGCGCCAGCAGCCTGACACCGGGACAGGGACTTTCTAACTATGGCTACACCTTC	CASSLTPGQGLSNYGYTF